This TCR beta chain stems from a study of T cells in Graves' hyperthyroidism and ophthalmopathy. The definition of stable Graves' hyperthyroidism was no ophthalmopathy progression within 18 months. Researchers took RNA transcripts and amplified the TCR beta CDR3 regions from them. HTBI primers drove first-round RT-PCR of the TCR CDR3. MiXCR, run by TCRdb on the multiplex PCR reads, gives a single entry per CDR3 protein. The table has about 680,000 distinct CDR3 sequences, 35% seen once. This clonotype was observed a handful of times. Trimming cost V 4 bases and J 4 bases; bases outside gene matches: 10. Germline lookup yields CDR1 MNHNY and CDR2 SVGAGI (reference sequence). The length of the CDR3 is 17 residues.

Sequences were obtained from blood. The sequence came from a woman in her thirties or forties with Graves' hyperthyroidism. This chain connects TRBV6-6 to TRBJ2-2; 9 bases are shared with TRBD1. The CDR3 region is CASSSNPGQGSTGELFF. In DNA form, the CDR3 reads TGTGCCAGCAGTTCAAACCCGGGACAGGGTTCCACCGGGGAGCTGTTTTTT.